The next 4 T cell receptor beta chains were all read from a single sample in a study of cytomegalovirus exposure and HLA in healthy donors. The primer mix had 60 Vbeta and 13 Jbeta primers. Clones were sequenced by immunoSEQ multiplex PCR, and TCRdb holds only the in-frame ones, with some missing. This table has about 190,000 clones, around 81% appearing once. Input material: PBMCs. Receptors originate from a man younger than 30 in good health and CMV-seronegative.

The rearrangement uses TRBV29-1 and TRBJ2-5, with D tentatively TRBD1 (6 bases). The assigned J gene may be wrong: the sequence end matches TRBJ2-7 better. CDR3 length: 14 residues. CDR1 and CDR2 (germline): SQVTM, ANQGSEA. The CDR3 nucleotides are TGCAGCGTTCTACTCAGGGGTAGGAACTACGAGCAGTACTTC. Translated: CSVLLRGRNYEQYF.

The chain combines TRBV2 with TRBJ2-7; weak D call: TRBD1 (6 bases). V was pared by 10 bases and J by 11 bases, with 15 bases between. The CDR3 totals 10 residues. Germline V lookup: CDR1 SNHLY, CDR2 FYNNEI. CDR3 sequence reads: CATRKGEEYF. CDR3 bases: TGTGCCACCCGAAAGGGGGAAGAGTACTTC.

The chain carries TRBV28 and TRBJ1-2; 9 bases fit TRBD1. V was clipped by 11 bases and J by 8 bases; unmatched bases: 15. This CDR3 region has 14 residues. Germline values: CDR1 MDHEN, CDR2 SYDVKM. CDR3 sequence (DNA): TGTGCCGGACGATACCGGGACAGGGTTTCAGGCTACACCTTC. It encodes CAGRYRDRVSGYTF.

This clone occurred once. This chain links TRBV5-4 with TRBJ1-1, with D uncertain. There are 15 residues in the CDR3. The V end lost 3 bases, the J end lost 1 base, and 13 bases lay between the germline ends. Germline loops: CDR1 SGHNT, CDR2 YYREEE (reference sequence). CDR3 residues: CASSSQTLRNTEAFF. In DNA form, the CDR3 reads TGTGCCAGCAGCTCGCAAACCCTACGGAACACTGAAGCTTTCTTT. The full variable domain, completed using reference TRBV5-4 and TRBJ1-1, is ETGVTQSPTHLIKTRGQQVTLRCSSQSGHNTVSWYQQALGQGPQFIFQYYREEENGRGNFPPRFSGLQFPNYSSELNVNALELDDSALYLCASSSQTLRNTEAFFGQGTRLTVV.